This entry concerns a single T cell receptor (beta chain). The use of genomic DNA as template underpinned the TCR beta VDJ and CDR3 profiling. In TCRdb, the reads were re-called with MiXCR into one record per CDR3 protein. This table has hundreds of thousands of distinct CDR3 sequences, roughly a third appearing once. This specimen comes from a study of CD8+CD57+ T cells in acquired aplastic anemia. Trimming at V came to 0 bases and at J to 8 bases, leaving 12 bases not matched to a gene. This CDR3 contains 15 residues. CDR1 is GTSNPN, CDR2 SVGIG, per germline (reference sequence). By flow cytometry, patients selected for sequencing had shown an expansion of CD8+CD57+ cells.

The TCR originated in a human donor with aplastic anemia. What was sequenced was sorted CD4+, CD8+, or CD8+CD57+ T cells (not recorded which) from PBMCs. The chain uses TRBV30 and TRBJ2-7; 8 bases match TRBD2. This CDR3 reads CAWSVDPGGPIQQYF. The DNA of the CDR3 is TGTGCCTGGAGTGTGGATCCGGGGGGGCCCATACAGCAGTACTTC.